This T cell receptor beta chain stems from a study of STAT3 mutations in large granular lymphocyte leukemia. Study context: Roughly half of the longitudinally sequenced T-LGLL patients carried detectable canonical activating STAT3 mutations.

The protocol was immunoSEQ multiplex PCR, while the TCRdb copy is restricted to in-frame clones and leaves out a portion. The sample records 1,500 to 2,500 clones, less than 70% being singletons. The germline V and J ends were trimmed by 2 bases and 0 bases, with 2 bases remaining between them. The germline V gene encodes CDR1 KGHSH and CDR2 LQKENI. CDR3 length: 13 amino acids. Worth noting for this clone: The target antigen is unknown.

Notes on the study in general: Clonal expansion was inferred from samples taken at other timepoints. Differing intervals and regimens complicate linking therapy response to clone burden. In about 35% of the 18 patients, new TCR clonotypes emerged after therapy. At least one immunodominant TCR beta clonotype appeared in every T-cell large granular lymphocyte leukemia patient.

The gene calls are TRBV18 and TRBJ1-3; D is unresolved. The receptor was derived from a man aged 45 to 65 with T-cell large granular lymphocyte leukemia. Some clones in this sample may be carry-over from other donors' samples. Sequencing was carried out using peripheral blood mononuclear cells. For the CDR3, the DNA is TGTGCCAGCTCACCAACCTCTGGAAACACCATATATTTT. Translating gives CASSPTSGNTIYF.